These T cell receptor beta chains were read from a single sample in a study of identical twins. One entry per CDR3 protein, called by TCRdb with MiXCR from the 5' RACE reads. This sample has approximately 700,000 distinct CDR3 sequences, with 6.1% found just once. Sample: naive T cells sorted from blood. Every receptor here comes from a man in his late teens or twenties in good health. CDR3s include the opening cysteine and the closing phenylalanine or tryptophan. D genes are given only for firm matches. A clone size is listed for some rows: how often the clone was seen (once, few, many), or a class if it is expanded.

abundance | j_gene | d_gene | v_gene | len | CDR3aa | CDR3nt
NA | TRBJ2-1 | TRBD1 | TRBV10-3 | 13 | CAIRDRGGNEQFF | TGTGCCATCCGGGACAGGGGGGGCAATGAGCAGTTCTTC
few | TRBJ2-5 | TRBD2 | TRBV5-5 | 17 | CASRLSGPAGNGETQYF | TGTGCCAGCAGACTGTCGGGGCCAGCGGGAAACGGAGAGACCCAGTACTTC
many | TRBJ2-1 | TRBD1 | TRBV5-1 | 15 | CASSLTGGEMNEQFF | TGCGCCAGCAGCTTGACAGGGGGAGAGATGAATGAGCAGTTCTTC
many | TRBJ2-7 | NA | TRBV20-1 | 14 | CSARGDTLSYEQYF | TGCAGTGCTAGAGGGGACACCCTCTCCTACGAGCAGTACTTC
NA | TRBJ2-1 | NA | TRBV19 | 15 | CASRGGATDYNEQFF | TGTGCCAGTAGGGGGGGGGCGACGGACTACAATGAGCAGTTCTTC
many | TRBJ2-1 | TRBD1 | TRBV12-3/TRBV12-4 | 16 | CASSLGPQGSGHEQFF | TGTGCCAGCAGTTTAGGACCACAGGGGTCTGGGCATGAGCAGTTCTTC
many | TRBJ2-2 | TRBD2 | TRBV20-1 | 15 | CSARRLARFPGELFF | TGCAGTGCTCGACGACTAGCAAGGTTTCCCGGGGAGCTGTTTTTT
few | TRBJ1-4 | NA | TRBV5-1 | 16 | CASSLAVVQPNEKLFF | TGCGCCAGCAGCTTGGCCGTCGTCCAGCCTAATGAAAAACTGTTTTTT
many | TRBJ1-1 | NA | TRBV10-3 | 13 | CAISPGQPTEAFF | TGTGCCATCAGCCCTGGACAGCCCACTGAAGCTTTCTTT
NA | TRBJ2-3 | NA | TRBV6-5 | 9 | CASIGTQYF | TGTGCCAGCATTGGTACGCAGTATTTT
NA | TRBJ2-2 | NA | TRBV11-2 | 15 | CASSSSRKDTGELFF | TGTGCCAGCAGCTCCTCTAGGAAGGACACCGGGGAGCTGTTTTTT
many | TRBJ2-7 | NA | TRBV7-9 | 15 | CASSLSNRAKREQYF | TGTGCCAGCAGCTTATCGAACAGGGCTAAACGCGAGCAGTACTTC
few | TRBJ2-5 | NA | TRBV10-1 | 14 | CASSAGEPQETQYF | TGCGCCAGCAGTGCAGGGGAGCCCCAAGAGACCCAGTACTTC
NA | TRBJ1-1 | TRBD1 | TRBV5-1 | 15 | CASSFAGGADTEAFF | TGCGCCAGCAGCTTCGCAGGGGGCGCCGACACTGAAGCTTTCTTT
many | TRBJ2-3 | NA | TRBV21-1 | 16 | CASSVILAGVTDTQYF | TGTGCCAGCAGCGTAATACTAGCGGGAGTTACAGATACGCAGTATTTT
NA | TRBJ2-3 | NA | TRBV24-1 | 11 | CATSGADTQYF | TGTGCCACCAGTGGGGCAGATACGCAGTATTTT
NA | TRBJ1-3 | NA | TRBV4-1 | 18 | CASSQEDSGGASGNTIYF | TGCGCCAGCAGCCAAGAGGATTCGGGCGGAGCCTCTGGAAACACCATATATTTT
many | TRBJ2-7 | TRBD2 | TRBV5-1 | 13 | CASSRREDYEQYF | TGCGCCAGCAGCCGGCGGGAGGACTACGAGCAGTACTTC
many | TRBJ2-3 | NA | TRBV24-1 | 17 | CATSDSTKGRLTDTQYF | TGTGCCACCAGTGATTCGACCAAGGGGAGGCTCACAGATACGCAGTATTTT
few | TRBJ2-7 | NA | TRBV20-1 | 12 | CSARPRVYEQYF | TGCAGTGCTAGACCTCGGGTCTACGAGCAGTACTTC
many | TRBJ1-1 | NA | TRBV12-3/TRBV12-4 | 14 | CASTLFNSYTEAFF | TGTGCCAGCACCCTCTTTAATTCATACACTGAAGCTTTCTTT
many | TRBJ2-2 | NA | TRBV6-5 | 17 | CASSYAPPSLNTGELFF | TGTGCCAGCAGTTACGCGCCTCCTAGCCTGAACACCGGGGAGCTGTTTTTT
many | TRBJ2-1 | TRBD2 | TRBV5-1 | 15 | CASSSGDYRNNEQFF | TGCGCCAGCAGCAGCGGGGACTACCGAAACAATGAGCAGTTCTTC
many | TRBJ2-3 | NA | TRBV29-1 | 12 | CSGTPSTDTQYF | TGCAGTGGGACTCCTAGCACAGATACGCAGTATTTT
many | TRBJ1-1 | NA | TRBV24-1 | 14 | CATSDPGRGTEAFF | TGTGCCACCAGTGATCCGGGCAGGGGTACTGAAGCTTTCTTT
few | TRBJ2-6 | NA | TRBV18 | 15 | CASSPQSEGANVLTF | TGTGCCAGCTCACCACAGTCGGAGGGGGCCAACGTCCTGACTTTC
NA | TRBJ1-4 | NA | TRBV9 | 15 | CASSAYGNVNEKLFF | TGTGCCAGCAGCGCCTACGGAAACGTTAATGAAAAACTGTTTTTT
few | TRBJ2-7 | NA | TRBV6-2/TRBV6-3 | 14 | CASSYSGDFYEQYF | TGTGCCAGCAGTTACTCCGGGGACTTTTACGAGCAGTACTTC
many | TRBJ2-3 | NA | TRBV20-1 | 14 | CSAREVQTEDTQYF | TGCAGTGCTAGAGAAGTCCAAACTGAAGATACGCAGTATTTT
many | TRBJ2-1 | TRBD2 | TRBV12-3/TRBV12-4 | 20 | CASHSLRLAGTMSSYNEQFF | TGTGCCAGTCACTCCCTCAGACTAGCGGGGACGATGAGCTCCTACAATGAGCAGTTCTTC
NA | TRBJ2-5 | NA | TRBV20-1 | 17 | CSAPPSGTHSWQETQYF | TGCAGTGCTCCGCCCAGCGGGACACACTCGTGGCAAGAGACCCAGTACTTC
many | TRBJ2-1 | NA | TRBV18 | 16 | CASRSRGASSYNEQFF | TGTGCCAGCCGATCCAGGGGGGCAAGCTCCTACAATGAGCAGTTCTTC
many | TRBJ2-4 | NA | TRBV28 | 16 | CASSPSTIGPLNRQYF | TGTGCCAGCAGTCCAAGTACAATAGGCCCCCTCAACCGTCAGTACTTC
many | TRBJ2-2 | NA | TRBV12-3/TRBV12-4 | 16 | CASSRTSIVDSGELFF | TGTGCCAGCAGTCGTACTAGCATCGTAGATTCCGGGGAGCTGTTTTTT
many | TRBJ2-3 | NA | TRBV6-5 | 16 | CASSYAEWAASDTQYF | TGTGCCAGCAGTTACGCCGAGTGGGCTGCCTCAGATACGCAGTATTTT
many | TRBJ2-1 | NA | TRBV28 | 15 | CASSFGRGVINEQFF | TGTGCCAGCAGTTTTGGCAGGGGGGTAATCAATGAGCAGTTCTTC
few | TRBJ2-1 | NA | TRBV27 | 17 | CASTLGPAGPLYNEQFF | TGTGCCAGCACTCTGGGTCCGGCGGGACCACTTTACAATGAGCAGTTCTTC
few | TRBJ1-5 | TRBD1 | TRBV12-5 | 15 | CASGQEQGQNQPQHF | TGTGCTAGTGGTCAGGAACAGGGACAGAATCAGCCCCAGCATTTT
few | TRBJ2-1 | NA | TRBV7-9 | 17 | CASRSKGNRPDYDEQFF | TGTGCCAGCAGATCAAAGGGGAACAGGCCAGATTATGATGAGCAGTTCTTC
NA | TRBJ2-6 | TRBD2 | TRBV20-1 | 18 | CSARELSSGRAVANVLTF | TGCAGTGCTAGAGAATTATCCAGCGGGAGGGCCGTGGCCAACGTCCTGACTTTC
many | TRBJ1-2 | NA | TRBV3-1 | 14 | CASSQDGRGDGYTF | TGTGCCAGCAGCCAAGATGGCAGGGGCGATGGCTACACCTTC
many | TRBJ2-1 | TRBD2 | TRBV12-3/TRBV12-4 | 16 | CASTPRAGGSYNEQFF | TGTGCCAGCACCCCGAGAGCGGGAGGGTCCTACAATGAGCAGTTCTTC
many | TRBJ2-1 | NA | TRBV5-6 | 14 | CASSFLGSYNEQFF | TGTGCCAGCAGCTTCTTAGGCTCCTACAATGAGCAGTTCTTC
many | TRBJ2-1 | NA | TRBV4-1 | 14 | CASSQGQGDNEQFF | TGCGCCAGCAGCCAAGGGCAAGGAGACAATGAGCAGTTCTTC
many | TRBJ1-1 | NA | TRBV29-1 | 15 | CSVAKGGGSYTEAFF | TGCAGCGTCGCCAAAGGGGGGGGATCGTACACTGAAGCTTTCTTT
few | TRBJ2-4 | NA | TRBV11-2 | 15 | CASSLEQVYGNIQYF | TGTGCCAGCAGCTTAGAGCAGGTGTACGGAAACATTCAGTACTTC
many | TRBJ2-5 | TRBD2 | TRBV12-3/TRBV12-4 | 13 | CASAREAGETQYF | TGTGCCAGCGCCCGGGAGGCCGGGGAGACCCAGTACTTC
many | TRBJ2-6 | TRBD1 | TRBV11-1 | 19 | CASSFSPDRFQSGANVLTF | TGTGCCAGCAGCTTTTCCCCGGACAGGTTCCAATCTGGGGCCAACGTCCTGACTTTC
many | TRBJ2-1 | NA | TRBV29-1 | 12 | CSVVTSINEQFF | TGCAGCGTTGTTACCAGTATCAATGAGCAGTTCTTC
few | TRBJ2-1 | TRBD2 | TRBV5-1 | 19 | CASTITGTSGSGPYNEQFF | TGCGCCAGCACGATCACCGGGACTAGCGGGAGTGGACCCTACAATGAGCAGTTCTTC
many | TRBJ2-7 | TRBD1 | TRBV12-3/TRBV12-4 | 16 | CASSLGRQGARIEQYF | TGTGCCAGCAGCCTCGGCAGACAGGGGGCACGGATCGAGCAGTACTTC
many | TRBJ2-2 | TRBD2 | TRBV4-2 | 14 | CASSPPGRTGELFF | TGTGCCAGCAGCCCGCCCGGGAGGACCGGGGAGCTGTTTTTT
many | TRBJ1-5 | NA | TRBV12-3/TRBV12-4 | 12 | CASSLNGQPQHF | TGTGCCAGCAGTTTAAACGGACAGCCCCAGCATTTT
NA | TRBJ1-2 | TRBD1 | TRBV7-2 | 14 | CASRPGQGAGGYTF | TGTGCCAGCAGACCGGGACAGGGGGCAGGGGGCTACACCTTC
few | TRBJ1-5 | NA | TRBV14 | 15 | CASSQAGLGNQPQHF | TGTGCCAGCAGCCAAGCTGGTCTGGGAAATCAGCCCCAGCATTTT
NA | TRBJ2-3 | NA | TRBV9 | 14 | CASSPWTNTDTQYF | TGTGCCAGCAGCCCATGGACTAACACAGATACGCAGTATTTT
many | TRBJ2-1 | NA | TRBV12-3/TRBV12-4 | 16 | CASTFGGTRVYNEQFF | TGTGCCAGCACCTTTGGAGGGACTCGAGTATACAATGAGCAGTTCTTC
few | TRBJ2-1 | TRBD2 | TRBV4-2 | 18 | CASSLLSLTSGASNEQFF | TGTGCCAGCAGCCTCCTGTCGTTGACTAGCGGTGCTAGCAATGAGCAGTTCTTC
few | TRBJ1-2 | NA | TRBV20-1 | 14 | CSAQEGTFRGGYTF | TGCAGTGCCCAGGAAGGAACTTTCCGCGGGGGCTACACCTTC
many | TRBJ1-1 | TRBD1 | TRBV20-1 | 14 | CSASHQGASTEAFF | TGCAGTGCTAGTCACCAGGGGGCCAGCACTGAAGCTTTCTTT